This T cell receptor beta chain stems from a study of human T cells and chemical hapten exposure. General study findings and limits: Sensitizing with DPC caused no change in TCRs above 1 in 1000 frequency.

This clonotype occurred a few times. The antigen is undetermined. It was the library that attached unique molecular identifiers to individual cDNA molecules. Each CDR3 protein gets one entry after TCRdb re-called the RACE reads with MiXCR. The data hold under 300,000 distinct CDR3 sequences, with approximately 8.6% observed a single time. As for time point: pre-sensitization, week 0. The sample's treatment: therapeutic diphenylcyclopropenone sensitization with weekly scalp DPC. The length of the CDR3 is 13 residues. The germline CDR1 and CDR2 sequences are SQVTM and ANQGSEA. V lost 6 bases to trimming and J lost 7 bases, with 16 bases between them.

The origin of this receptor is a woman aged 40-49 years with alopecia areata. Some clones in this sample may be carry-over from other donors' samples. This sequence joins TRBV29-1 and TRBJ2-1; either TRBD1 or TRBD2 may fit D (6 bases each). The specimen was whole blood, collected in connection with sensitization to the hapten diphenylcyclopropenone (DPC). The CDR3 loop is CSVYGGTQNEQFF. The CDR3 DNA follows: TGCAGCGTATACGGAGGGACACAGAATGAGCAGTTCTTC.